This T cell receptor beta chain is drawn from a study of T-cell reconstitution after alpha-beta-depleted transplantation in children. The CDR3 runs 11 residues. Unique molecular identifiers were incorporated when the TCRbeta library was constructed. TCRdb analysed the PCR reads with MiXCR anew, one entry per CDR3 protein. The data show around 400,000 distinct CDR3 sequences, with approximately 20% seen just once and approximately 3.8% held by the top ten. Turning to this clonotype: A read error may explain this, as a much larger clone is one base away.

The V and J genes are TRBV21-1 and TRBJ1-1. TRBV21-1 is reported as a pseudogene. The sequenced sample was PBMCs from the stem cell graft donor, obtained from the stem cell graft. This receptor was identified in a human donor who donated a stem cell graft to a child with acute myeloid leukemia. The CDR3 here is CASSPHTEAFF. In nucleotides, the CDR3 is TGTGCCAGCAGCCCGCACACTGAAGCTTTCTTT.